The 18 T cell receptor beta chains presented below share a single source sample, sequenced in a study of shared clonotypes between healthy human individuals. Sequenced by immunoSEQ multiplex PCR; TCRdb stores in-frame clones only, minus some. The sample carries about 2,100,000 clones, 85% to 95% recorded once. Only CD45RO-negative cells positively selected for CCR7 counted as naive CD8 cells, so terminally differentiated effector memory CD45RA+ cells were excluded. Sequences were obtained from naive CD8+ T cells from PBMCs. The origin of the receptors is a man younger than 30 in good health. Some clones in this sample may be carry-over from other donors' samples.

The chain has TRBV21-1 and TRBJ2-1; the tabulated D call, TRBD1, remains unverified against the DNA. TRBV21-1 constitutes a pseudogene. The CDR3 consists of 12 residues. CDR3 sequence reads: CASSKVSNEQFF. The CDR3 nucleotides read TGTGCCAGCAGCAAAGTCAGCAATGAGCAGTTCTTC.

The chain recombines TRBV7-9 with TRBJ2-7; D not certain. Germline V CDR1 and CDR2: SEHNR, FQNEAQ (reference sequence). This CDR3 is built from 14 residues. The V end was cut by 4 bases, the J end by 2 bases, with 12 bases between. CDR3 nucleotide sequence: TGTGCCAGCAGCTATCTTGGAGCTACCTACGAGCAGTACTTC. Its protein product is CASSYLGATYEQYF.

The V and J genes are TRBV6-1 and TRBJ2-1; TRBD2 agrees at 9 bases. This CDR3 has 19 amino acids. Germline CDR1 MNHNS, CDR2 SASEGT. With 2 bases clipped from V and 4 bases from J, the junction kept 15 bases outside the gene matches. CDR3 coding DNA: TGTGCCAGCAGTGAAACGGTACTGCTAGCGGGGCGGTTTTACAATGAGCAGTTCTTC. Translated, it gives CASSETVLLAGRFYNEQFF.

The rearrangement joins TRBV9 to TRBJ2-7, with 7 bases lining up with TRBD1. This CDR3 region has 14 residues. The trim removed 3 bases at V and 6 bases at J, leaving 9 bases unmatched. Per the germline V gene, CDR1 is SGDLS and CDR2 is YYNGEE. In DNA form, the CDR3 reads TGTGCCAGCAGCGAAGGACAGGACCCGGTCGAGCAGTACTTC. Its translation is CASSEGQDPVEQYF.

This clone was seen a single time. The chain combines TRBV6-5 with TRBJ2-7; no firm D call. V gave up 2 bases and J gave up 2 bases, with 10 bases separating them. From germline, CDR1 is MNHEY and CDR2 SVGAGI. This CDR3 has 14 amino acids. CDR3 amino acids: CASSYTQNTYEQYF. The CDR3 nucleotides read TGTGCCAGCAGTTACACGCAGAATACCTACGAGCAGTACTTC.

CDR3 bases: TGTGCCAGCAGCTTAGCCCTACGGACTGCTAACTATGGCTACACCTTC. Translated, it gives CASSLALRTANYGYTF. The chain recombines TRBV7-9 with TRBJ1-2; no clear D gene. Germline CDR1 and CDR2: SEHNR and FQNEAQ (reference sequence). V lost 0 bases to trimming and J lost 0 bases, with 11 bases between them. The CDR3 has 16 residues.

This clone was detected once. The rearrangement links TRBV27 to TRBJ2-1; no definite D call. The CDR3 spans 13 residues. The V gene lost 2 bases and the J gene lost 8 bases, with 10 bases spanning the gap. Germline V CDR1 and CDR2: MNHEY, SMNVEV (reference sequence). CDR3 sequence reads: CASSLGVRYEQFF. CDR3 bases: TGTGCCAGCAGTTTAGGGGTAAGGTATGAGCAGTTCTTC.

The chain employs TRBV5-1 and TRBJ2-2; TRBD1 is a possible D gene (6 bases). The CDR3 has 15 residues. Germline lookup yields CDR1 SGHRS and CDR2 YFSETQ. V shed 1 base and J shed 7 bases, with 14 bases lying between them. The CDR3 is CASSLSAGASGELFF. In nucleotides, the CDR3 is TGCGCCAGCAGCTTGAGTGCAGGGGCGAGCGGGGAGCTGTTTTTT.

The chain uses TRBV9 and TRBJ2-1, with D tentatively TRBD1 or TRBD2 (5 bases each). The germline V gene encodes CDR1 SGDLS and CDR2 YYNGEE. Trimming removed 6 bases at V and 6 bases at J, with 13 bases between. The CDR3 contains 13 residues. CDR3 amino acids: CASNTGTVNEQFF. The DNA for the CDR3 is TGTGCCAGCAACACCGGGACGGTCAATGAGCAGTTCTTC.

V and J are TRBV9 and TRBJ1-3, with D unclear. CDR1 SGDLS and CDR2 YYNGEE come from the germline V gene. CDR3 length: 13 amino acids. V lost 1 base and J 4 bases, leaving 6 bases between the germline ends. The CDR3 region has the DNA TGTGCCAGCAGCGTATTTCAGGGAAACACCATATATTTT. This sequence encodes CASSVFQGNTIYF.

CDR3 bases: TGTGCCAGCAGTCCGATGGTGGGGTCTGGGGCCAACGTCCTGACTTTC. The encoded protein is CASSPMVGSGANVLTF. The chain uses TRBV28 and TRBJ2-6; no clear D gene. Germline V gene sequence: CDR1 MDHEN, CDR2 SYDVKM. V was clipped by 5 bases and J by 1 base, with 12 bases between them. The CDR3 has 16 residues.

Concerning this clone itself: At the DNA level, this CDR3 is encoded by other sequences in the same sample as well. V and J are TRBV4-1 and TRBJ1-1; D ambiguous. Germline CDR1 MGHRA, CDR2 YSYEKL. The CDR3 has 15 amino acids. V lost 1 base, J lost 0 bases, and 9 bases lay in between. The CDR3 DNA is TGCGCCAGCAGCCAAGGAGCGGGCATGAACACTGAAGCTTTCTTT. Amino acid sequence: CASSQGAGMNTEAFF.

The chain uses TRBV5-6 and TRBJ1-1, with a weak D call TRBD1 (5 bases). Germline-derived CDR1 and CDR2 are SGHDT and YYEEEE. This CDR3 spans 13 amino acids. The V end lost 7 bases, the J end lost 6 bases, and 16 bases lay between the germline ends. CDR3 sequence: CASGDSSGAEAFF. The CDR3 nucleotides read TGTGCCAGCGGCGACAGTAGCGGGGCTGAAGCTTTCTTT.

The rearrangement joins TRBV11-2 to TRBJ2-7; 7 bases match TRBD2. V shed 1 base and J 4 bases; nucleotides not matched to a gene: 4. From germline, CDR1 is SGHAT and CDR2 FQNNGV. The CDR3 has 14 residues. The CDR3, as DNA: TGTGCCAGCAGCTTAGTGGATAGCGGGTACGAGCAGTACTTC. This sequence encodes CASSLVDSGYEQYF.

The chain links TRBV19 to TRBJ2-3; D is perhaps TRBD2 (5 bases). Trimming shortened V by 1 base and J by 5 bases, and 16 bases separated the two germline ends. Germline V gene sequence: CDR1 LNHDA, CDR2 SQIVND (reference sequence). There are 16 residues in the CDR3. The DNA for the CDR3 is TGTGCCAGTAGTATAGGCACACGAGGGTGGGGAGATACGCAGTATTTT. Translating gives CASSIGTRGWGDTQYF.

This clone was picked up one time. Within the sample, other DNA sequences also encode this same CDR3. The chain couples TRBV27 to TRBJ2-7; 7 bases match TRBD1. Looked up from germline, CDR1 is MNHEY and CDR2 is SMNVEV (reference sequence). Trimming took 2 bases from V and 4 from J; bases not matched to a gene: 5. The CDR3 extends over 14 amino acids. CDR3 bases: TGTGCCAGCAGTTTAACAGGGGTCCGTTACGAGCAGTACTTC. Its translation: CASSLTGVRYEQYF.

The rearrangement joins TRBV10-2 to TRBJ2-3, with TRBD2 matching over 13 bases. V dropped 10 bases and J dropped 2; count of bases not matched to a gene: 3. Germline V gives CDR1 WSHSY, CDR2 SAAADI. The CDR3 length is 14 residues. DNA of the CDR3: TGCGCCATCACTAGCGGGAGGGACACAGATACGCAGTATTTT. It codes for CAITSGRDTDTQYF.

The chain carries TRBV5-4 and TRBJ2-5; D might be TRBD2 (5 bases). Per the germline V gene, CDR1 is SGHNT and CDR2 is YYREEE (reference sequence). This CDR3 is built from 16 residues. Trimming removed 7 bases at V and 5 bases at J, with 24 bases between. The CDR3, as DNA: TGTGCCAGCTCCATATTGGATTTGCGGGCGGAGGAGACCCAGTACTTC. Translated: CASSILDLRAEETQYF. The variable domain in full, completed from reference TRBV5-4 and TRBJ2-5, reads ETGVTQSPTHLIKTRGQQVTLRCSSQSGHNTVSWYQQALGQGPQFIFQYYREEENGRGNFPPRFSGLQFPNYSSELNVNALELDDSALYLCASSILDLRAEETQYFGPGTRLLVL.